Listed below are T cell receptor beta chains from one sample, sequenced in a study of blood T cell repertoires in COVID-19. TCRdb's copy holds only in-frame clones and misses some; the assay was immunoSEQ multiplex PCR. Seen here are about 290,000 clones, 75% to 90% observed once, and the top ten hold less than 0.95%. Sequencing was carried out using peripheral blood. These receptors came from a woman between 40 and 55 years old who had recovered from COVID-19. Both conserved end residues are part of each CDR3. The order of the fields is V gene, J gene, clone size, D gene, CDR3 protein, CDR3 DNA. D genes are given only for firm matches. Size values are once, few and many counts, or a class for expanded clones, and some rows have none.

>TRBV15|TRBJ2-1|many|TRBD1
CATSRDGQGYNEQFF
TGTGCCACCAGCAGAGATGGACAGGGGTACAATGAGCAGTTCTTC
>TRBV10-3|TRBJ2-7|.|.
CAISSPGSTPYEQYF
TGTGCCATCAGTTCCCCCGGGTCGACCCCCTACGAGCAGTACTTC
>TRBV19|TRBJ2-3|.|.
CASKKVGGSTDTQYF
TGTGCCAGTAAGAAAGTAGGGGGTTCGACAGATACGCAGTATTTT
>TRBV6-5|TRBJ2-7|once|TRBD1
CASSSTGGRYEQYF
TGTGCCAGCAGTTCCACAGGGGGCAGATACGAGCAGTACTTC
>TRBV3-1/TRBV3-2|TRBJ2-1|.|TRBD2
CASSPHRTSGAYNEQFF
TGTGCCAGCAGCCCCCATAGGACTAGCGGGGCCTACAATGAGCAGTTCTTC
>TRBV2|TRBJ2-5|.|.
CASKQGQETQYF
TGTGCCAGCAAACAGGGCCAAGAGACCCAGTACTTC
>TRBV20-1|TRBJ2-5|once|.
CSASLAGAQETQYF
TGCAGTGCTAGTCTGGCAGGGGCGCAAGAGACCCAGTACTTC
>TRBV5-5|TRBJ2-2|once|TRBD2
CASSSPAGVTGELFF
TGTGCCAGCAGCTCGCCAGCGGGAGTAACCGGGGAGCTGTTTTTT
>TRBV10-2|TRBJ2-2|.|TRBD2
CASSESGGRLNTGELFF
TGCGCCAGCAGTGAATCGGGCGGGAGGCTTAACACCGGGGAGCTGTTTTTT
>TRBV30|TRBJ1-5|.|.
CAWSVGQGHQPQHF
TGTGCCTGGAGTGTAGGGCAGGGTCATCAGCCCCAGCATTTT
>TRBV5-1|TRBJ2-5|.|TRBD1
CASSLAGTGEETQYF
TGCGCCAGCAGCTTGGCCGGGACAGGGGAAGAGACCCAGTACTTC
>TRBV7-8|TRBJ2-1|.|TRBD1
CASSPPGGNEQFF
TGTGCCAGCAGCCCCCCAGGGGGCAATGAGCAGTTCTTC
>TRBV7-9|TRBJ1-2|.|.
CASSLVDRANYGYTF
TGTGCGAGCAGCTTAGTGGACAGAGCTAACTATGGCTACACCTTC
>TRBV5-1|TRBJ1-2|.|.
CASAEARDREDGYTF
TGCGCCAGCGCAGAGGCGCGGGATCGGGAGGATGGCTACACCTTC
>TRBV27|TRBJ2-7|.|TRBD2
CASSSPGTTEQYF
TGTGCCAGCAGTTCCCCCGGGACTACCGAGCAGTACTTC
>TRBV10-1|TRBJ2-5|.|.
CASSPGGRKQETQYF
TGCGCCAGCAGCCCTGGGGGCAGAAAACAAGAGACCCAGTACTTC
>TRBV2|TRBJ2-1|.|.
CASSETMQQGNNEQFF
TGTGCCAGCAGTGAAACTATGCAGCAGGGTAACAATGAGCAGTTCTTC
>TRBV13|TRBJ2-3|.|.
CASSLAVGGVDTQYF
TGTGCCAGCAGCTTAGCTGTAGGGGGGGTAGATACGCAGTATTTT
>TRBV9|TRBJ2-3|once|.
CASSLTGQAGGTDTQYF
TGTGCCAGCAGCCTTACCGGGCAAGCGGGTGGCACAGATACGCAGTATTTT
>TRBV11-1|TRBJ2-7|.|TRBD2
CASSRLAGGSYEQYF
TGTGCCAGCAGCCGACTAGCGGGGGGCTCCTACGAGCAGTACTTC
>TRBV7-6|TRBJ2-1|.|TRBD2
CASSGLGESSYNEQFF
TGTGCCAGCAGCGGACTAGGGGAAAGCTCCTACAATGAGCAGTTCTTC
>TRBV9|TRBJ2-7|.|TRBD1
CASSVGLGDSSYEQYF
TGTGCCAGCAGCGTAGGTCTGGGGGACAGCTCCTACGAGCAGTACTTC
>TRBV24-1|TRBJ2-3|.|.
CATSDVRGDTQYF
TGTGCCACCAGTGATGTCAGGGGTGATACGCAGTATTTT
>TRBV6-1|TRBJ1-3|once|.
CASSEHGSGSGNTIYF
TGTGCCAGCAGTGAACACGGGTCGGGCTCTGGAAACACCATATATTTT
>TRBV3-1/TRBV3-2|TRBJ2-3|.|.
CASSQATGASTDTQYF
TGTGCCAGCAGCCAAGCCACAGGAGCTAGCACAGATACGCAGTATTTT
>TRBV28|TRBJ1-4|.|.
CASSLAGATNEKLFF
TGTGCCAGCAGTTTAGCGGGGGCAACTAATGAAAAACTGTTTTTT
>TRBV28|TRBJ1-1|.|TRBD1
CASRHRGLMNTEAFF
TGTGCCAGCAGGCACAGGGGCCTAATGAACACTGAAGCTTTCTTT